This T cell receptor beta chain was retrieved from a study of T cell repertoires in cytomegalovirus infection. Study in general: CMV infection plus the matching HLA type was flagged by public TCR beta signatures.

General observations from the study: Summed frequency of public TCR beta families distinguished CMV carriers with the relevant HLA.

This clonotype occurred many times. Its antigen is unknown. This CDR3 spans 15 amino acids. Trimming left V 6 bases short and J 3 bases short, with 15 bases between. Germline V CDR1 and CDR2: LNHDA, SQIVND (reference sequence). TCRdb processed the reads anew with MiXCR; each CDR3 protein has one entry. This table holds more than 350,000 distinct CDR3 sequences, approximately 31% found once. This clonotype was obtained from a human donor in good health (CMV status not recorded). Some clones in this sample may be carry-over from other donors' samples. The rearrangement links TRBV19 to TRBJ1-5, with a tentative D call TRBD1 (5 bases). Sequenced material: PBMCs. The CDR3 loop reads CASSPSGITNQPQHF. The CDR3 DNA is TGTGCCAGTAGCCCCTCAGGGATTACCAATCAGCCCCAGCATTTT.